A selection of T cell receptor beta chains follows, all from one sample in a study of shared clonotypes between healthy human individuals. Assay: immunoSEQ multiplex PCR; the TCRdb copy retains only in-frame clones and omits some. The table lists around 1.9 million clones, approximately 92% of them singletons. Sequenced sample: naive CD8+ T cells from PBMCs. These receptors were obtained from a man aged 18-30 years in good health. Some clones in this sample may be carry-over from other donors' samples. Each CDR3 is given with its conserved first and last residue. A D gene is named only where the DNA matches it firmly. Rows give clone size only sometimes, using once, few, many, or a class for an expanded clone.

size	J	V	D	CDR3	DNA
few	TRBJ1-4	TRBV30	TRBD1	CAWSFGTGVEKLFF	TGTGCCTGGAGTTTCGGGACAGGGGTTGAAAAACTGTTTTTT
.	TRBJ2-1	TRBV4-1	.	CASSQFGQGGVNEQFF	TGCGCCAGCAGCCAATTCGGGCAGGGGGGAGTCAATGAGCAGTTCTTC
.	TRBJ2-1	TRBV11-2	.	CASSSVWKSSSYNEQFF	TGTGCCAGCAGCTCAGTTTGGAAGTCCAGCTCCTACAATGAGCAGTTCTTC
.	TRBJ1-5	TRBV28	.	CASRSGSQPQHF	TGTGCCAGCAGATCAGGGAGTCAGCCCCAGCATTTT
.	TRBJ2-7	TRBV28	.	CASSLKAVGYEQYF	TGTGCCAGCAGTTTAAAAGCGGTTGGCTACGAGCAGTACTTC
.	TRBJ2-1	TRBV7-9	.	CASSLVFSGNEQFF	TGTGCCAGCAGCTTAGTGTTTTCGGGAAATGAGCAGTTCTTC
.	TRBJ2-7	TRBV18	TRBD2	CASSPPSGRAYEQYF	TGTGCCAGCTCACCACCTAGCGGGAGAGCCTACGAGCAGTACTTC
once	TRBJ1-1	TRBV27	.	CASSLWSMNTEAFF	TGTGCCAGCAGTTTATGGTCCATGAACACTGAAGCTTTCTTT
.	TRBJ2-1	TRBV27	.	CASSLFAYNEQFF	TGTGCCAGCAGTTTATTCGCCTACAATGAGCAGTTCTTC
.	TRBJ2-3	TRBV19	TRBD2	CASSMDLREGRADTQYF	TGTGCCAGTAGTATGGATCTGAGGGAGGGCCGCGCAGATACGCAGTATTTT
.	TRBJ2-7	TRBV28	.	CASSLQGLGYEQYF	TGTGCCAGCAGTTTACAGGGGTTGGGCTACGAGCAGTACTTC
.	TRBJ1-6	TRBV10-3	.	CAISESRQTNSPLHF	TGTGCCATCAGTGAGTCCCGACAGACGAATTCACCCCTCCACTTT
.	TRBJ1-1	TRBV10-3	.	CATESGDTEAFF	TGTGCCACAGAATCGGGAGACACTGAAGCTTTCTTT
.	TRBJ1-3	TRBV4-3	.	CASSQGVTASGNTIYF	TGCGCCAGCAGCCAGGGGGTGACAGCTTCTGGAAACACCATATATTTT
few	TRBJ2-1	TRBV23-1	.	CASSQSGIMGNEQFF	TGCGCCAGCAGTCAATCGGGAATCATGGGGAATGAGCAGTTCTTC
.	TRBJ2-7	TRBV5-1	TRBD1	CASSYGDSSYEQYF	TGCGCCAGCAGCTATGGGGACAGCTCCTACGAGCAGTACTTC